This TCR beta chain is from a study of control samples from healthy donors and cancer patients. TCRdb's copy holds only in-frame clones and misses some; the assay was immunoSEQ multiplex PCR. The profile shows about 120,000 clones, 87% of them singletons. The specimen was blood. The sequence derives from a man aged 30 to 39 in good health.

Here the CDR3 DNA reads TGTGCCAGCAGTCACGGACAGAACACTGAAGCTTTCTTT. This translates into CASSHGQNTEAFF. This rearrangement joins TRBV27 to TRBJ1-1; possible D gene TRBD1, 5 bases. The CDR3 has 13 residues. Germline V CDR1 and CDR2: MNHEY, SMNVEV (reference sequence). The ends were cut back, 5 bases at V and 1 base at J, with 8 bases in the middle.